This section outlines one T cell receptor beta chain sequence together with its context. The data stem from a study of CD8 T cells in Susac syndrome. The CDR3 loop spans 13 amino acids. V was clipped by 0 bases and J by 6 bases, with 8 bases between them. Germline V CDR1 and CDR2: LNHNV, YYDKDF (reference sequence). Sequencing of TCR beta was performed on blood CD8+ and CD4+ T cells. With random hexamers, reverse transcription was performed on about 0.5 to 1 ug of RNA. TCRdb called the immunoSEQ multiplex PCR reads again in MiXCR, with one record for every CDR3 protein. The sample consists of 130,000 or so distinct CDR3 sequences, nearly 96% of them appearing once.

Sequenced: CD4+ T cells from PBMCs. The chain couples TRBV15 to TRBJ1-1; the D is unclear. This clonotype was sampled from a human donor with Susac syndrome. CDR3 bases: TGTGCCACCAGCAGAGATGTACACGCTGAAGCTTTCTTT. As protein: CATSRDVHAEAFF.